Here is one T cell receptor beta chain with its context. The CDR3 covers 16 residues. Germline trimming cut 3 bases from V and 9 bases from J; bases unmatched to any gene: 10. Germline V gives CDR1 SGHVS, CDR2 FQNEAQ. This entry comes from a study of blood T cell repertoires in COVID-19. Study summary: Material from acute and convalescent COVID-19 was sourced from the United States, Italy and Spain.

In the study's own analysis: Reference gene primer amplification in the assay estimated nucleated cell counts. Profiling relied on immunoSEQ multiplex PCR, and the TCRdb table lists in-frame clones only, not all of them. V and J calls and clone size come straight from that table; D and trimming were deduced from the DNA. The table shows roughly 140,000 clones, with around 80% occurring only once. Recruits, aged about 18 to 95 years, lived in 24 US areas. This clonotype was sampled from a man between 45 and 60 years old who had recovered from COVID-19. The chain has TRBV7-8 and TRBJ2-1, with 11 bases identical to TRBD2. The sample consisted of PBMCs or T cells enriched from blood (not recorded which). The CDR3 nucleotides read TGTGCCAGCAGCTTCATGGCTAGCGGGGGGAGTGGTGAGCAGTTCTTC. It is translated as CASSFMASGGSGEQFF.